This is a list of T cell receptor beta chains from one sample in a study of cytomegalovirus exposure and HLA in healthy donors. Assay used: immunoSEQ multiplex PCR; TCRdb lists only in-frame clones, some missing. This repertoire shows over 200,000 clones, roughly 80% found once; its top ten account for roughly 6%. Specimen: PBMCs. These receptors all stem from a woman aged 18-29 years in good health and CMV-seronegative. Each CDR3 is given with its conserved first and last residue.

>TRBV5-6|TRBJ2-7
CASRGKTGTAYYEQYF
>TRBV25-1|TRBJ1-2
CASSPLLGDGYTF
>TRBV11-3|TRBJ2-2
CASSLDGVRSNTGELFF
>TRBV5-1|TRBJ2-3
CASSRMDSTDTQYF
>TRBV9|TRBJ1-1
CASRGDATEAFF
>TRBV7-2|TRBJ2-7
CASSLDRGPYEQYF
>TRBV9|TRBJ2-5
CASSVAGGFQETQYF
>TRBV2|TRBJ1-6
CASSSTGATNSPLHF
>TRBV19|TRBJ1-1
CASSRDQAFF
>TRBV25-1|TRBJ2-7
CASSAQRAPYEQYF
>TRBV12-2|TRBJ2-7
CASRLPLYLARAQVEQYF
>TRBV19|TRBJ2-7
CASSIDGQIPAYEQYF